These 5 T cell receptor beta chains came from one sample sequenced in a study of cytomegalovirus exposure and HLA in healthy donors. It was with 60 Vbeta and 13 Jbeta primers that the PCR ran. Profiled with immunoSEQ multiplex PCR; TCRdb holds only in-frame clones, not every one. In the table there are about 140,000 clones, 70% to 85% of which are singletons. The sample consisted of PBMCs. Receptors were obtained from a male donor in good health and CMV-seronegative.

This chain connects TRBV18 to TRBJ2-3; D possibly corresponds to TRBD2 (5 bases). The CDR3 loop spans 15 amino acids. Germline values: CDR1 KGHSH, CDR2 LQKENI. The V gene lost 3 bases and the J gene lost 8 bases, with 18 bases spanning the gap. The CDR3 nucleotides read TGTGCCAGCTCACCGAGGGATAGGGCGGAGCCTACGCAGTATTTT. This gives the protein CASSPRDRAEPTQYF.

Remarks on this clone: Other DNA sequences of this sample code for an identical CDR3. The rearrangement links TRBV29-1 to TRBJ2-1; weak D call: TRBD2 (7 bases). The CDR3 has 13 amino acids. Germline lookup yields CDR1 SQVTM and CDR2 ANQGSEA. The CDR3 sequence: CRGGSGGGGEQFF. Written as DNA, the CDR3 is TGCAGAGGGGGTAGCGGAGGGGGGGGTGAGCAGTTCTTC.

The genes are TRBV7-6 and TRBJ2-2, with D tentatively TRBD2 (5 bases). Germline V CDR1 and CDR2: SGHVS, FNYEAQ. The V and J ends lost 1 base and 4 bases respectively, with 13 bases between them. This CDR3 region has 16 residues. The CDR3 DNA follows: TGTGCCAGCAGCTTAGTGCTAGCCGGCGGCACCGGGGAGCTGTTTTTT. It encodes CASSLVLAGGTGELFF.

The DNA for the CDR3 is TGTGCCACCAGCAAAGGAGCGGGAGGGATCGACGAGCAGTACTTC. Residues: CATSKGAGGIDEQYF. The genes are TRBV15 and TRBJ2-7; TRBD2 aligns across 10 bases. CDR1 and CDR2 (germline): LNHNV, YYDKDF (reference sequence). V shed 4 bases and J 5 bases; nucleotides not matched to a gene: 8. This CDR3 spans 15 amino acids.

The CDR3 protein is CASSYSSGRGYEQYF. The DNA of the CDR3 is TGTGCCAGCAGTTACTCCAGCGGGAGAGGCTACGAGCAGTACTTC. The chain uses TRBV6-5 and TRBJ2-7; 8 bases agree with TRBD2. Germline CDR1 MNHEY, CDR2 SVGAGI. The CDR3 spans 15 residues. After removal of 0 bases from V and 3 bases from J, the junction contained 4 bases not matched to a gene.